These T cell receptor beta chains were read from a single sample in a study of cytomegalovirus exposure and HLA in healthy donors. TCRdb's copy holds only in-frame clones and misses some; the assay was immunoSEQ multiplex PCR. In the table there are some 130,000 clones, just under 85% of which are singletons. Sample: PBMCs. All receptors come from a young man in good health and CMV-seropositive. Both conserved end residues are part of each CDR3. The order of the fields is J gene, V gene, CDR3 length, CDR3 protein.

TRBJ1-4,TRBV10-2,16,CASSGSPRDRNEKLFF
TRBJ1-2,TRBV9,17,CASSVGGGTGDNYGYTF
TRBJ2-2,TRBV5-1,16,CASSKQAGGDPGELFF
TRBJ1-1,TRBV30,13,CAWSVQQASEAFF
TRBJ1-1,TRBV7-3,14,CASSLGGGFSEAFF
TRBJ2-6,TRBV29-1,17,CSVEPRDRGLGANVLTF
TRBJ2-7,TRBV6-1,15,CASSELGQGHYEQYF
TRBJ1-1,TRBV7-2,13,CASSTRMNTEAFF
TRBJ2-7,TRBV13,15,CASSLRTGRANEQYF
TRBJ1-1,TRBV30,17,CAWSTNTLRERATEAFF
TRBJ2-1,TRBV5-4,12,CASSLPLNEQFF
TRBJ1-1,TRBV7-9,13,CASSEPQGTEAFF
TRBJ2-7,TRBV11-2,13,CASSPDRDYEQYF
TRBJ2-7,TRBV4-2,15,CASRNYSGNPYEQYF
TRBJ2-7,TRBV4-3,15,CASSQDAGGPYEQYF
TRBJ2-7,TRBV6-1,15,CASSDLTSGRVEQYF
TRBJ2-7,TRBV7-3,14,CASSRGTGNYEQYF
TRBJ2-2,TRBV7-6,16,CASSLSVGVRTGELFF
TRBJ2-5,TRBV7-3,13,CASSRQAKETQYF
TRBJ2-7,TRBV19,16,CASSITGTGPSYEQYF
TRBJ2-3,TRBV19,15,CASSYRGTGTDTQYF
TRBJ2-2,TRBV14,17,CASSQAGTGAWTGELFF
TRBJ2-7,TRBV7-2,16,CASSLKISGDFYEQYF
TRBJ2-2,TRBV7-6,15,CASSPSGGPTGELFF
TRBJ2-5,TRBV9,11,CASSAGETQYF
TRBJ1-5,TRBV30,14,CAWGLNRPISPQHF
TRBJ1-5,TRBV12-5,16,CASASGGGDSNQPQHF
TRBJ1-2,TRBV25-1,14,CASREQGVNYGYTF
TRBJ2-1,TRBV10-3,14,CAINPGQKDNEQFF
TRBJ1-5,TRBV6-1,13,CASSEDRDRSQHF
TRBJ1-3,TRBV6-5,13,CASSHRGEFPIYF